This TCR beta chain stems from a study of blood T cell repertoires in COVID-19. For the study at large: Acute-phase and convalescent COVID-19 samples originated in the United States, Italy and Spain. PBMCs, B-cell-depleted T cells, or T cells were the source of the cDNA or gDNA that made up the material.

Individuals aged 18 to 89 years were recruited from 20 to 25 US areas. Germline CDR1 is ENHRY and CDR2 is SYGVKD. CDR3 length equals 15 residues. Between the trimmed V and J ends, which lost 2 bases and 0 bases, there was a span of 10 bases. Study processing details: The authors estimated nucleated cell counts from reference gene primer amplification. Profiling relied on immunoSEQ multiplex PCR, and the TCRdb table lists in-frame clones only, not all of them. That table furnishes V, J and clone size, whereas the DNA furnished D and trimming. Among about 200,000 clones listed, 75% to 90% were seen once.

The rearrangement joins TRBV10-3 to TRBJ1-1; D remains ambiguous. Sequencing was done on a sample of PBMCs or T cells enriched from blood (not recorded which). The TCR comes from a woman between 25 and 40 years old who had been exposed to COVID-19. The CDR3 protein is CAISERPGLNTEAFF. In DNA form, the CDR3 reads TGTGCCATCAGTGAGAGGCCGGGTTTGAACACTGAAGCTTTCTTT.